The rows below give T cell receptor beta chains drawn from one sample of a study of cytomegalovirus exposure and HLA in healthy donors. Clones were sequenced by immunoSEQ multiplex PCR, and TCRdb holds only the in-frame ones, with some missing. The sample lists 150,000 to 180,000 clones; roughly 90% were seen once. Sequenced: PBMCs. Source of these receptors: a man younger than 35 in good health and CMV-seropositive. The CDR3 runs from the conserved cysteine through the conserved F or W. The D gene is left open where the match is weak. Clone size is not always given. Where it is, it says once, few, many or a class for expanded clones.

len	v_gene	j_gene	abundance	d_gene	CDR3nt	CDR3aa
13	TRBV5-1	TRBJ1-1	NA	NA	TGCGCCAGCAGCTTCCCAGGCGGGGCTGAAGCTTTCTTT	CASSFPGGAEAFF
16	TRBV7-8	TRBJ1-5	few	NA	TGTGCCAGCAGCACCTCAAGGGGGAATAGCAATCAGCCCCAGCATTTT	CASSTSRGNSNQPQHF
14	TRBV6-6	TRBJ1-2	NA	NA	TGTGCCAGCAGTGTGAACAGGGCCGAATATGGCTACACCTTC	CASSVNRAEYGYTF
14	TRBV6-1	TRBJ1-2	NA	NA	TGTGCCAGCAGTGGTCGCGGCGTCGACTATGGCTACACCTTC	CASSGRGVDYGYTF
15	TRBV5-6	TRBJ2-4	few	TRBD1	TGTGCCAGCAGCAGCGGACAGGTCGTCAAAAACATTCAGTACTTC	CASSSGQVVKNIQYF
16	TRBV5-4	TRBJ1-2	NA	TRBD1	TGTGCCAGCAGCGGGGGACAGGGGACAGCTACCTATGGCTACACCTTC	CASSGGQGTATYGYTF
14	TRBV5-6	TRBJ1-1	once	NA	TGTGCCAGCAGCTTGGGATCCCAGGGGACTGAAGCTTTCTTT	CASSLGSQGTEAFF
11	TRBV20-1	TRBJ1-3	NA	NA	TGCAGTGCTAGTGGAGAACTCACCATATATTTT	CSASGELTIYF
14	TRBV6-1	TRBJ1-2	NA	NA	TGTGCCAGCAGTGAACGGGAAGGAAGCTATGGCTACACCTTC	CASSEREGSYGYTF
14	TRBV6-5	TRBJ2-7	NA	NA	TGTGCCAGCAGTTACCGTGCAGGGTCCTACGAGCAGTACTTC	CASSYRAGSYEQYF
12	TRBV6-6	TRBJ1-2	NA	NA	TGTGCCAGCTCGCCGGGGGACTATGGCTACACCTTC	CASSPGDYGYTF
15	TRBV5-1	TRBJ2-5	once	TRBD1	TGCGCCAGCAGCTCCTCTGACAGGGGAGGAGAGACCCAGTACTTC	CASSSSDRGGETQYF
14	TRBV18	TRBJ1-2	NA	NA	TGTGCCAGCTCACCACCACAGGGCAACTATGGCTACACCTTC	CASSPPQGNYGYTF
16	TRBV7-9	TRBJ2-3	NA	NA	TGTGCCAGCAGCTTTGGGGGCGCCAGTAGCACAGATACGCAGTATTTT	CASSFGGASSTDTQYF
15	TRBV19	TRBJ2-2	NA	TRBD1	TGTGCCAGTAGTTTTCCCGGGACAGGGGCCGGGGAGCTGTTTTTT	CASSFPGTGAGELFF
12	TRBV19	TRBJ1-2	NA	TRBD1	TGTGCCAGTAGTATTAGGGACAGGGCCGACACCTTC	CASSIRDRADTF
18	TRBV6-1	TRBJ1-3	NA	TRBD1	TGTGCCAGCAGTGAAAGGATAACAGGGGCAGGGGGTGGAAACACCATATATTTT	CASSERITGAGGGNTIYF